The 16 T cell receptor beta chains in this list originate from one sample, sequenced in a study of OX40 agonist ivuxolimab in advanced cancers. Receptors were amplified or captured by the immunoSEQ multiplex PCR assay. TCRdb mirrors the immuneACCESS table, restricted to in-frame sequences. Some clones are absent from its copies; in checked studies, under half trace to an unresolved V gene, and the reason for the others is unknown. The sample includes approximately 70,000 clones, with 80% to 90% observed a single time. 0.86% of the sample is held by the ten biggest clonotypes. The starting material was CD4+ or CD8+ T cells sorted from blood, obtained in a trial of the OX40 agonist ivuxolimab. The receptors stem from an adult with an advanced solid tumor such as melanoma, head and neck, liver or kidney cancer.

The CDR3 DNA sequence: TGTGCTATTAGGGGGAGGCAATTCTTC. Encoded protein: CAIRGRQFF. The chain employs TRBV6-5 and TRBJ2-1; D is perhaps TRBD1 or TRBD2 (6 bases each). Germline V lookup: CDR1 MNHEY, CDR2 SVGAGI. This CDR3 is built from 9 residues.

In this sample, this clone turned up a few times. The chain joins TRBV2 to TRBJ1-2, with 9 bases fitting TRBD1. Germline assignment: CDR1 SNHLY and CDR2 FYNNEI. There are 15 residues in the CDR3. V lost 0 bases and J lost 4; bases outside the gene matches: 3. The CDR3 DNA reads TGTGCCAGCAGTGAAGCCGGGACAGGGATCTATGGCTACACCTTC. Residues: CASSEAGTGIYGYTF.

The J gene is TRBJ1-5, the V gene TRBV5-1, with 9 bases identical to TRBD1. CDR3 length equals 14 residues. Trimming removed 4 bases from V and 7 bases from J; junction bases left unmatched: 6. The V gene's germline CDR1 is SGHRS and CDR2 YFSETQ. The DNA for the CDR3 is TGCGCCAGCAGCCCCGGGACAGGGTTACAGCCCCAGCATTTT. It encodes CASSPGTGLQPQHF. Based on the CDR3 plus reference TRBV5-1 and TRBJ1-5, the full variable domain is KAGVTQTPRYLIKTRGQQVTLSCSPISGHRSVSWYQQTPGQGLQFLFEYFSETQRNKGNFPGRFSGRQFSNSRSEMNVSTLELGDSALYLCASSPGTGLQPQHFGDGTRLSIL.

V is TRBV18 and J is TRBJ2-5; D gene uncertain. Germline-derived CDR1 and CDR2 are KGHSH and LQKENI. The CDR3 totals 13 residues. With 5 bases removed from V and 3 bases from J, the gap between germline ends came to 10 bases. The CDR3 loop reads CASSSDQKETQYF. In DNA, the CDR3 is TGTGCCAGCTCATCCGACCAGAAAGAGACCCAGTACTTC.

The CDR3 region is CASSPSGEPYEQYF. The DNA for the CDR3 is TGTGCCAGCAGTCCCTCGGGGGAGCCCTACGAGCAGTACTTC. The chain employs TRBV27 and TRBJ2-7, with TRBD2 as a possible D gene (6 bases). Trimming left V 5 bases short and J 2 bases short, with 13 bases between. Germline V gene sequence: CDR1 MNHEY, CDR2 SMNVEV (reference sequence). The CDR3 has 14 residues.

The chain links TRBV28 to TRBJ2-6; 10 bases are shared with TRBD1. This CDR3 is built from 17 residues. Germline V gene sequence: CDR1 MDHEN, CDR2 SYDVKM. Germline trimming cut 6 bases from V and 0 bases from J; bases unmatched to any gene: 5. CDR3 region: CASRSGTGDSGANVLTF. CDR3 coding DNA: TGTGCCAGCAGGTCCGGGACAGGGGACTCTGGGGCCAACGTCCTGACTTTC. Variable domain in full (rest from reference TRBV28 and TRBJ2-6): DVKVTQSSRYLVKRTGEKVFLECVQDMDHENMFWYRQDPGLGLRLIYFSYDVKMKEKGDIPEGYSVSREKKERFSLILESASTNQTSMYLCASRSGTGDSGANVLTFGAGSRLTVL.

The count of this clone is one. Its ends do not fully match the called genes, so a read error is possible. J is TRBJ2-5 and V is TRBV7-2, with 7 bases matching TRBD1. The CDR3 consists of 13 residues. CDR1 and CDR2 (germline): SGHTA, FQGNSA. The DNA for the CDR3 is TGTGCCAGCAGCCTCCAAATTCGGACAGGTCTTAACTTC. Amino acids: CASSLQIRTGLNF.

The CDR3 loop is CASSHRREGQETQYF. The CDR3 DNA is TGTGCCAGCAGCCACAGACGCGAGGGCCAAGAGACCCAGTACTTC. V gene TRBV5-4 combines with J gene TRBJ2-5; maybe TRBD2 (5 bases). The CDR3 loop spans 15 amino acids. V was pared by 4 bases and J by 1 base, with 14 bases between. Germline V gene data show CDR1 as SGHNT and CDR2 as YYREEE (reference sequence).

This clone was seen just once. The CDR3 loop reads CASSRGGVPEAFF. The CDR3 DNA sequence: TGTGCCAGTAGTAGAGGAGGGGTGCCTGAAGCTTTCTTT. The V and J genes are TRBV19 and TRBJ1-1; D might be TRBD1 (5 bases). The V end lost 4 bases, the J end lost 6 bases, and 12 bases lay between the germline ends. The germline V gene has CDR1 LNHDA and CDR2 SQIVND (reference sequence). This CDR3 has 13 residues.

This chain connects TRBV28 to TRBJ1-5; D remains unclear. CDR1 MDHEN and CDR2 SYDVKM come from the germline V gene. Trimming shortened V by 4 bases and J by 5 bases, and 15 bases separated the two germline ends. CDR3 length: 15 residues. CDR3 DNA: TGTGCCAGCAGTTCCGCGCCGGGTGACGATCAGCCCCAGCATTTT. Its protein product is CASSSAPGDDQPQHF.

The rearrangement links TRBV28 to TRBJ1-2; D might be TRBD1 (6 bases). CDR3 length: 11 amino acids. Germline V gene data show CDR1 as MDHEN and CDR2 as SYDVKM. V was clipped by 10 bases and J by 8 bases, with 14 bases between them. The CDR3 DNA reads as TGTGCCACCGGAGGGGGACGCGGCTACACCTTC. This sequence encodes CATGGGRGYTF.

The chain employs TRBV28 and TRBJ1-1; 9 bases fit TRBD1. Looked up from germline, CDR1 is MDHEN and CDR2 is SYDVKM. V gave up 5 bases and J gave up 5 bases; unmatched junction bases: 6. The CDR3 is 14 residues long. The CDR3 loop reads CASSPRTGATEAFF. The CDR3 nucleotides are TGTGCCAGCAGTCCAAGGACAGGGGCGACTGAAGCTTTCTTT.

The V gene is TRBV11-2, the J gene TRBJ1-6; tentatively, D is TRBD1 (5 bases). CDR1 is SGHAT and CDR2 is FQNNGV in the germline V gene. The germline V and J ends were trimmed by 5 bases and 3 bases, with 17 bases remaining between them. The CDR3 contains 17 residues. The CDR3 reads CASSKRGAAGYNSPLHF. The CDR3 DNA reads as TGTGCCAGCAGCAAAAGGGGCGCCGCGGGCTATAATTCACCCCTCCACTTT. Based on the CDR3 plus reference TRBV11-2 and TRBJ1-6, the full variable domain is EAGVAQSPRYKIIEKRQSVAFWCNPISGHATLYWYQQILGQGPKLLIQFQNNGVVDDSQLPKDRFSAERLKGVDSTLKIQPAKLEDSAVYLCASSKRGAAGYNSPLHFGNGTRLTVT.

The rearrangement links TRBV19 to TRBJ1-1; 12 nucleotides agree with TRBD1. CDR3 size: 16 residues. V lost 3 bases and J lost 7; bases outside the gene matches: 9. From germline, CDR1 is LNHDA and CDR2 SQIVND (reference sequence). The CDR3 spells CASSIGTGGQGGEAFF. CDR3 in DNA: TGTGCCAGTAGTATCGGGACAGGGGGCCAGGGCGGTGAAGCTTTCTTT.

CDR3 residues: CASSEQSRPLGPLHF. In DNA form, the CDR3 reads TGTGCCAGCAGTGAACAGAGCAGGCCTCTAGGACCCCTCCACTTT. The gene calls are TRBV6-1 and TRBJ1-6; D gene unclear. This CDR3 has 15 amino acids. Trimming cost V 2 bases and J 12 bases, with 17 bases left between them. The germline V gene encodes CDR1 MNHNS and CDR2 SASEGT.

Turning to this clone: The junction differs from germline at one of its ends, possibly a read error. V gene TRBV29-1 combines with J gene TRBJ2-1; no clear D gene. The CDR3 is 8 amino acids. Germline values: CDR1 SQVTM, CDR2 ANQGSEA. The CDR3 nucleotides read TGCAGCGTTGAAGATTTCGTCTTC. It translates to CSVEDFVF.